Listed here are 14 T cell receptor beta chains from one sample, sequenced in a study of regulatory T cells in long-lasting Graves disease. Building the TCR beta libraries relied on iRepertoire HTBI primers, and CDR3 regions underwent Arm-PCR. Via MiXCR, TCRdb re-called the multiplex PCR reads, giving one row per CDR3 protein. The sample has about 420,000 distinct CDR3 sequences, roughly 15% seen once. The time point was: newly diagnosed GD, antithyroid drugs for less than 3 months. RNA from PBMCs was the source of the TCR library. The same sample was also used in a study of T cells in Graves' hyperthyroidism and ophthalmopathy.

Sequences were derived from peripheral blood mononuclear cells (PBMCs), sampled at new diagnosis, from a patient treated with antithyroid drugs. Receptors originate from a woman between 18 and 30 years old with Graves disease.

This clonotype has a count of ten or more. The chain links TRBV7-2 to TRBJ2-7; D possibly corresponds to TRBD1 (5 bases). The germline V and J ends were trimmed by 5 bases and 3 bases, with 14 bases remaining between them. The germline V gene has CDR1 SGHTA and CDR2 FQGNSA. This CDR3 region has 14 residues. In DNA, the CDR3 is TGTGCCAGCAGCCCTCAGGGTGGGGACTACGAGCAGTACTTC. Encoded protein: CASSPQGGDYEQYF.

This clonotype was found a few times. The chain employs TRBV7-9 and TRBJ2-1; D not resolved. This CDR3 is 15 amino acids long. Trimming left V 5 bases short and J 1 base short, with 12 bases between. Germline V gene sequence: CDR1 SEHNR, CDR2 FQNEAQ (reference sequence). The CDR3, as DNA: TGTGCCAGCAGCCCCGGTCGGATATCCTACAATGAGCAGTTCTTC. Its protein product is CASSPGRISYNEQFF.

This clonotype was seen many times. This chain joins TRBV2 and TRBJ2-2; either TRBD1 or TRBD2 may supply D (5 bases each). This CDR3 region has 18 residues. Germline assignment: CDR1 SNHLY and CDR2 FYNNEI. The germline V and J ends were trimmed by 4 bases and 4 bases, with 22 bases remaining between them. CDR3 nucleotide sequence: TGTGCCAGCAGTGTTTCAGGGACCGCGATCGCTGTCACCGGGGAGCTGTTTTTT. Its protein is CASSVSGTAIAVTGELFF.

Details on this clonotype: In this CDR3 the conserved last residue, phenylalanine or tryptophan, is missing, so a read error is likely. The rearrangement uses TRBV3-1 and TRBJ1-4; no firm D call. Germline V CDR1 and CDR2: LGHDT, YNNKEL (reference sequence). The CDR3 contains 15 residues. The V end was cut by 1 base, the J end by 8 bases, with 14 bases between. The CDR3 DNA follows: TGTGCCAGCAGCCAAGCGGGAGGGAAGAGAGAAAAACTGTTTTAT. As protein: CASSQAGGKREKLFY.

This clonotype was counted many times. This sequence joins TRBV9 and TRBJ2-1; TRBD1 is a possible D gene (6 bases). Germline CDR1 is SGDLS and CDR2 is YYNGEE. Trimming left V 2 bases short and J 9 bases short, with 9 bases between. The CDR3 length is 12 residues. The CDR3: CASSVQGREQFF. CDR3 sequence (DNA): TGTGCCAGCAGCGTCCAGGGGCGTGAGCAGTTCTTC.

In its sample, this clonotype was seen many times. The chain combines TRBV20-1 with TRBJ2-3; D call uncertain. The CDR3 spans 14 residues. CDR1 is DFQATT and CDR2 is SNEGSKA in the germline V gene (reference sequence). Trimming cost V 5 bases and J 0 bases, with 12 bases left between them. The CDR3 region has the DNA TGCAGTGCTCTTTACCACTCTAGCACAGATACGCAGTATTTT. Translated, it gives CSALYHSSTDTQYF.

This clonotype was detected ten times or more. The rearrangement uses TRBV2 and TRBJ2-5; D is uncertain. Germline-derived CDR1 and CDR2 are SNHLY and FYNNEI. V dropped 4 bases and J dropped 5 bases, with 11 bases sitting between them. This CDR3 is built from 13 residues. As DNA, the CDR3 is TGTGCCAGCAGTGTTGGAGCTCAGGAGACCCAGTACTTC. This translates into CASSVGAQETQYF.

At least ten counts were recorded for this clonotype. This chain joins TRBV28 and TRBJ2-7; D might be TRBD1 (6 bases). The V and J ends lost 6 bases and 4 bases respectively, with 16 bases between them. Germline V gene sequence: CDR1 MDHEN, CDR2 SYDVKM. The CDR3 spans 14 residues. CDR3 DNA: TGTGCCAGCAGCTCACCGGGACAACGGTACGAGCAGTACTTC. Translated: CASSSPGQRYEQYF.

About this clonotype itself: Since a much larger clone is just one base distant, this may be a read error. The rearrangement links TRBV9 to TRBJ2-5, with a tentative D call TRBD2 (7 bases). Germline V gene data show CDR1 as SGDLS and CDR2 as YYNGEE. The V and J ends lost 4 bases and 2 bases respectively, with 15 bases between them. The CDR3 is 15 residues long. CDR3 loop: CASSPRRGAQETQYF. DNA of the CDR3: TGTGCCAGCAGCCCAAGACGGGGGGCTCAAGAGACCCAGTACTTC.

This clonotype showed up many times. This chain connects TRBV2 to TRBJ2-7, with a possible D match to TRBD2 (6 bases). This CDR3 has 15 residues. The V end was cut by 3 bases, the J end by 0 bases, with 12 bases between. The germline gives CDR1 SNHLY, CDR2 FYNNEI. CDR3 residues: CASSDRLAVSYEQYF. The CDR3 DNA sequence: TGTGCCAGCAGTGATAGGTTAGCGGTCTCCTACGAGCAGTACTTC.

This clonotype was seen repeatedly, ten times or more. This chain joins TRBV27 and TRBJ2-7, with TRBD1 identical over 12 bases. The CDR3 sequence is 16 residues long. The germline CDR1 and CDR2 sequences are MNHEY and SMNVEV (reference sequence). V lost 1 base, J lost 6 bases, and 7 bases stayed unmatched. The chain's CDR3 is CASSLFSGQGALEQYF. The CDR3 bases are TGTGCCAGCAGTTTATTTTCGGGACAGGGGGCTCTCGAGCAGTACTTC.

At least ten counts were recorded for this clonotype. This chain's CDR3 is CSGNRWGEETQYF. The CDR3 region has the DNA TGCAGCGGGAACAGGTGGGGAGAGGAGACCCAGTACTTC. The chain uses TRBV29-1 and TRBJ2-5; D possibly matches TRBD1 or TRBD2 (5 bases each). Germline lookup yields CDR1 SQVTM and CDR2 ANQGSEA. This CDR3 has 13 residues. V was trimmed by 7 bases and J by 5 bases, leaving 17 bases between them.

V usage is TRBV24-1 and J usage is TRBJ2-1; TRBD1 matches at 9 bases. The CDR3 spans 15 residues. V lost 4 bases, J lost 6 bases, and 6 bases stayed unmatched. Germline CDR1 and CDR2: KGHDR and SFDVKD. CDR3 loop: CATSEGTGQGNEQFF. For the CDR3, the DNA is TGTGCCACCAGTGAGGGGACAGGGCAGGGCAATGAGCAGTTCTTC.

The chain recombines TRBV20-1 with TRBJ1-1; 10 bases agree with TRBD1. The V and J ends lost 2 bases and 4 bases, in that order; junction bases with no gene match: 10. CDR1 and CDR2 from the germline V gene are DFQATT and SNEGSKA (reference sequence). The CDR3 sequence is 16 residues long. Written as DNA, the CDR3 is TGCAGTGCTAGAACCGGGACAGGGGCCTTCCTCACTGAAGCTTTCTTT. Encoded protein: CSARTGTGAFLTEAFF.